This TCR beta chain came from a study of cytomegalovirus exposure and HLA in healthy donors (dated by TCRdb to about 2017). As for the study more broadly: A later analysis indicated that the 90 to 150 validation repertoires were generated on the platform also employed for the approximately 700 repertoires of the first cohort. The study aimed to test whether cataloging public T cell receptors could reveal signatures of past pathogen exposure. A separate validation cohort of roughly 120 different subjects was used in addition to the approximately 640-subject first cohort. To predict cytomegalovirus infection status, the study brought together high-throughput TCR immunosequencing, statistical association of individual TCRs with disease status, and machine learning. Overall study results and their limits: A few of the identified cytomegalovirus-associated TCR beta chains were confirmed in vitro to be specific for cytomegalovirus antigens. The study gave a list of roughly 150 TCR beta chains associated with cytomegalovirus. The classifier was reported to diagnose cytomegalovirus status with high specificity and sensitivity in both the original cohort and the validation cohort. A later analysis lacked HLA typing for the validation cohort, so it scored co-occurrence in that cohort across all 120 repertoires. Most TCR sequences were seen in very few donors, while some public TCRs were found in many individuals. Of the cluster scores, roughly 95% were above 0 in a later analysis, which found that TCRs clustered in the first cohort also tended to co-occur in the 95 to 150 validation repertoires. The authors suggested that the approach could potentially be generalized to other disease states and immunological phenotypes.

The count of this clone is one. The antigen it binds to is not known. Base qualities are missing; no much larger clone stands one base away. From cysteine to phenylalanine, the CDR3 is 12 amino acids long. Only CDR3 DNA is held: 36 bases, read in frame from base 1. Trimming takes 3 bases from V and 0 bases from J, and the germline ends sit 5 bases apart. Taken from the germline V gene, the CDR1 and CDR2 loops are SQVTM and ANQGSEA. Library preparation employed the immunoSEQ multiplex PCR assay. From the authors' description of their analysis: A statistical classification framework was developed to diagnose cytomegalovirus status using the catalog of TCR beta chain sequences. The table was pulled from immuneACCESS by TCRdb, which kept in-frame rearrangements only. Such tables lose some clones; where checked, under half of the loss comes from unresolved V genes, and the rest has no known cause. V, J and clone size derive from that table, while D and trimming were established from the DNA sequence. The sample profile shows under 300,000 clones; roughly 90% of them were found once. The ten top clones hold 0.35% to 0.45% of the sample.

Separate from the approximately 700-subject first cohort, the validation cohort of 95 to 150 subjects was the group to which the donors belonged. The sequence links TRBV29-1 to TRBJ1-1, and the D gene may be TRBD1, 5 bases matching. This TCR came from a woman between 18 and 29 years old in good health and CMV-seronegative. Sequenced input: PBMCs. The base sequence is TGCAGCGTTGAGACAGTGAACACTGAAGCTTTCTTT. Its translation is CSVETVNTEAFF.